These 3 T cell receptor beta chains came from one sample sequenced in a study of OX40 agonist ivuxolimab in advanced cancers. The library was produced with the immunoSEQ multiplex PCR assay. TCRdb took this table from immuneACCESS and kept in-frame rearrangements with V and J called. Such tables lack part of the clones; where checked against another copy, unresolved V genes explain under half of the gap, and the rest is unexplained. The sample profile shows 60,000 to 90,000 clones; about nine tenths of them were found once. The ten largest account for 0.3% to 0.4% of the sample. Sequenced here: CD4+ or CD8+ T cells sorted from blood, sampled in a trial of the OX40 agonist ivuxolimab. The receptors derive from an adult with an advanced solid tumor such as melanoma, head and neck, liver or kidney cancer.

V is TRBV2 and J is TRBJ2-2; 14 nucleotides match TRBD2. This CDR3 region has 16 residues. V was pared by 8 bases and J by 6 bases, with 8 bases of the junction left unmatched. In germline, CDR1 is SNHLY, CDR2 FYNNEI. CDR3 bases: TGTGCCAGCCTCCCGACTAGCGGGAGGGTTCCCGGGGAGCTGTTTTTT. Its protein is CASLPTSGRVPGELFF.

CDR3 residues: CASSQRTGYNEQFF. The CDR3 DNA is TGTGCCAGCAGTCAACGGACAGGTTACAATGAGCAGTTCTTC. V usage is TRBV6-6 and J usage is TRBJ2-1; TRBD1 matches at 7 bases. V shed 5 bases, J shed 4 bases, and the junction held 5 bases outside the gene matches. This CDR3 contains 14 residues. Looked up from germline, CDR1 is MNHNY and CDR2 is SVGAGI (reference sequence).

This rearrangement joins TRBV30 to TRBJ2-5, with D possibly being TRBD1 (8 bases). Germline V lookup: CDR1 GTSNPN, CDR2 SVGIG (reference sequence). This CDR3 comprises 18 residues. V was shortened by 0 bases and J by 0 bases, with 20 bases between the two germline ends. CDR3 sequence reads: CAWSVARGTGRYQETQYF. In DNA form, the CDR3 reads TGTGCCTGGAGTGTAGCGCGGGGGACAGGACGGTACCAAGAGACCCAGTACTTC.